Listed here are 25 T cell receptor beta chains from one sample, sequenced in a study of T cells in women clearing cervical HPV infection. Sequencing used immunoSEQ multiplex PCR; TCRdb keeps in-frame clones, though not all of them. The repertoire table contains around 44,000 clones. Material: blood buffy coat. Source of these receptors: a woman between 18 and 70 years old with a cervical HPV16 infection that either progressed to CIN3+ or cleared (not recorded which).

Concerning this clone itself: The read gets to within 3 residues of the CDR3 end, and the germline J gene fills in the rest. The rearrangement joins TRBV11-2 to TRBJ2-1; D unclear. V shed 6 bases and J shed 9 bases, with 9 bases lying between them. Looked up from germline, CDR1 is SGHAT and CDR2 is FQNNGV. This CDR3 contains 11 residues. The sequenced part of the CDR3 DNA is TGTGCCAGCAGTTATAGTGTTGAG. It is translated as CASSYSVE. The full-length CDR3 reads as CASSYSVEQFF.

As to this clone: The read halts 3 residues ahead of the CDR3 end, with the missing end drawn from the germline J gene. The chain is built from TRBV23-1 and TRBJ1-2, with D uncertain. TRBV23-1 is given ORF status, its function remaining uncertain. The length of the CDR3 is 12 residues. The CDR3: CASSQTLWGYTF. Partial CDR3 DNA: TGCGCCAGCAGTCAAACTCTCTGGGGC.

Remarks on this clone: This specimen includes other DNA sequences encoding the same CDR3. The CDR3 bases that were read are TGTGCCAGTAGCCCGGGGGAGACC. It codes for CASSPGET. Given in full, the CDR3 is CASSPGETQYF. V and J are TRBV19 and TRBJ2-5; D might be TRBD2 (5 bases). Read sequence stops 3 residues before the CDR3 end, and the germline J gene provides the missing end. V was pared by 6 bases and J by 5 bases, with 7 bases between. The CDR3 is made up of 11 amino acids. The germline gives CDR1 LNHDA, CDR2 SQIVND (reference sequence). Complete variable domain (other parts from reference TRBV19 and TRBJ2-5): DGGITQSPKYLFRKEGQNVTLSCEQNLNHDAMYWYRQDPGQGLRLIYYSQIVNDFQKGDIAEGYSVSREKKESFPLTVTSAQKNPTAFYLCASSPGETQYFGPGTRLLVL.

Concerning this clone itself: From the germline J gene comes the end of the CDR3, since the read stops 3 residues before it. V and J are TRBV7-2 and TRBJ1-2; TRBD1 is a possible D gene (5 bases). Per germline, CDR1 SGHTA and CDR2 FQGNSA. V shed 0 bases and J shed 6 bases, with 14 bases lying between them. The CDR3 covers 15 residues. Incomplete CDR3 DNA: TGTGCCAGCAGCTTAGCGGTACAGGCCTTCCATGGC. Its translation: CASSLAVQAFHG. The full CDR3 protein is CASSLAVQAFHGYTF.

Partial CDR3 DNA: TGCAGTGCTAGAGATAAAGCCCTCACAGATACG. Translation: CSARDKALTDT. The whole CDR3 region reads CSARDKALTDTQYF. This chain uses TRBV20-1 with TRBJ2-3; no clear D gene. The CDR3 is cut off 3 residues early in the read; its end comes from the germline J gene. The CDR3 runs 14 residues. Trimming left V 0 bases short and J 2 bases short, with 9 bases between. Germline CDR1 DFQATT, CDR2 SNEGSKA (reference sequence).

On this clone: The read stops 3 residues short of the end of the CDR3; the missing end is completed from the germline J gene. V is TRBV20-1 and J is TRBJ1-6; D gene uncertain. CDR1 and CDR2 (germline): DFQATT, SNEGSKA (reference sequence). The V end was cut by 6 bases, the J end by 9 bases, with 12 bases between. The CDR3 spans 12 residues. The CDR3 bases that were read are TGCAGTGCGGCCCGGCAGGCTTCACCC. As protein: CSAARQASP. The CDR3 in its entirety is CSAARQASPLHF.

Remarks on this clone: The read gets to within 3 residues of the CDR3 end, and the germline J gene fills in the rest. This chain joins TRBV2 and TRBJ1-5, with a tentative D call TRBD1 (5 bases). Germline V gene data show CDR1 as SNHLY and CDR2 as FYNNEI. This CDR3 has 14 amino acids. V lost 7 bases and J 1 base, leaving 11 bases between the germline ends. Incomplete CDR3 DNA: TGTGCCAGCACCACGGGACTGAGCAATCAGCCC. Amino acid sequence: CASTTGLSNQP. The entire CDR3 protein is CASTTGLSNQPQHF.

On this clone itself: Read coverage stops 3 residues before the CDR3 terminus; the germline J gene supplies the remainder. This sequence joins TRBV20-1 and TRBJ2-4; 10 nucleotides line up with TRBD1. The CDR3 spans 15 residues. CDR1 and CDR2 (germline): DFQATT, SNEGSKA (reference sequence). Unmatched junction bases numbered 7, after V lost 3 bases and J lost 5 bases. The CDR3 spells CSASKTGGLENIQYF. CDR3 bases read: TGCAGTGCTAGTAAGACAGGGGGCTTGGAAAACATT.

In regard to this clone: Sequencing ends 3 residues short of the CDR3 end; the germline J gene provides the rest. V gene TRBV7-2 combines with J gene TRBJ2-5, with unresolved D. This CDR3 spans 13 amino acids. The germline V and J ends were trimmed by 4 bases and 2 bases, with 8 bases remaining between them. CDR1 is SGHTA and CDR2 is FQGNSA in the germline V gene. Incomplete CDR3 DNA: TGTGCCAGCAGCTCCCGGGTGCAAGAGACC. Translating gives CASSSRVQET. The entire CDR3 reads CASSSRVQETQYF.

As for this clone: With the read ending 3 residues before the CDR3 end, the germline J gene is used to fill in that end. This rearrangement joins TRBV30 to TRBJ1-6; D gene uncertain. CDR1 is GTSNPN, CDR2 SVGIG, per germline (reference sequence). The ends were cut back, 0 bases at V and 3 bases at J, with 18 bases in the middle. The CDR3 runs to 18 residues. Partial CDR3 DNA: TGTGCCTGGAGTGTCCCTTCACGGGGTAACTTCTATAATTCACCC. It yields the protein CAWSVPSRGNFYNSP. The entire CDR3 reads CAWSVPSRGNFYNSPLHF.

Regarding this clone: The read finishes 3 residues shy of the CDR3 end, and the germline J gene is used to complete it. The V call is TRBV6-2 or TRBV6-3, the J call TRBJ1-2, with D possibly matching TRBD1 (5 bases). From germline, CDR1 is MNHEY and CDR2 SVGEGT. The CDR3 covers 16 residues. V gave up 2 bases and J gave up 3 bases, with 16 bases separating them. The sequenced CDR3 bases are TGTGCCAGCAGTTACGTTCCCACCAGGGTCTACTATGGC. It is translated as CASSYVPTRVYYG. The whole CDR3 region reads CASSYVPTRVYYGYTF.

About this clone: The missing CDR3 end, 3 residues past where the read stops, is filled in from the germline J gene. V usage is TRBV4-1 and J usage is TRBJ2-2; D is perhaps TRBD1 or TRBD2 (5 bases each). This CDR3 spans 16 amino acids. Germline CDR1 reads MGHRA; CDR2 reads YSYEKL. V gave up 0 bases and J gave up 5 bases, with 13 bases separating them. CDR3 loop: CASSQDEGRRTGELFF. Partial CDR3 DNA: TGCGCCAGCAGCCAAGATGAGGGGCGCCGAACCGGGGAG.

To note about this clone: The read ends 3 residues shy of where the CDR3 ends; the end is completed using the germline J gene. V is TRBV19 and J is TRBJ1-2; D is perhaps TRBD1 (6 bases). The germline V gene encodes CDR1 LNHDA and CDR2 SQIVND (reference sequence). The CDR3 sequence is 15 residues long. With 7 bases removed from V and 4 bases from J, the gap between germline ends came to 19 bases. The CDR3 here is CASNRVGAESYGYTF. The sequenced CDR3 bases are TGTGCCAGTAATCGTGTGGGGGCGGAATCCTATGGC.

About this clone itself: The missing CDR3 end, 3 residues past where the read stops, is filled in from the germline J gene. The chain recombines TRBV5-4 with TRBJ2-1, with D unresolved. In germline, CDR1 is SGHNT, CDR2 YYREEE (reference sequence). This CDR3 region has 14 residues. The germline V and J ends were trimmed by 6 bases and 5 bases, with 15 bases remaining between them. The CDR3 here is CASNRDTRNNEQFF. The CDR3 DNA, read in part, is TGTGCCAGCAACAGAGACACCCGGAACAATGAG.

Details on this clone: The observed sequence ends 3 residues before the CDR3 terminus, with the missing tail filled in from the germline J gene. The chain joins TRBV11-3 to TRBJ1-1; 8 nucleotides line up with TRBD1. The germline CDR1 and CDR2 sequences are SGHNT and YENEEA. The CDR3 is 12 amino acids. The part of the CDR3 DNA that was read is TGTGCCAGCAGCTATGACAGGGGAAGG. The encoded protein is CASSYDRGR. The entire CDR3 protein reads CASSYDRGRAFF.

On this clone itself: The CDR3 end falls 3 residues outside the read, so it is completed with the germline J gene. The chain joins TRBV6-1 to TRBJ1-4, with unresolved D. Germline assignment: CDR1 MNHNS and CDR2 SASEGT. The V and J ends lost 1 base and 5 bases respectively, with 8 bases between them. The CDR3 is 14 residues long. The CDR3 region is CASSEDSWNEKLFF. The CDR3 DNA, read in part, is TGTGCCAGCAGTGAAGACAGCTGGAATGAAAAA.

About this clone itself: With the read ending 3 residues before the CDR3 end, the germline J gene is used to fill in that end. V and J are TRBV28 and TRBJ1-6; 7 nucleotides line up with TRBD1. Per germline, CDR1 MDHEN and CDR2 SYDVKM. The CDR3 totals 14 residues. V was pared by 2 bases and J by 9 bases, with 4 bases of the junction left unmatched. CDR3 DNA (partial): TGTGCCAGCAGTTTAGGGGGACAGTTTTCACCC. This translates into CASSLGGQFSP. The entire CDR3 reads CASSLGGQFSPLHF.

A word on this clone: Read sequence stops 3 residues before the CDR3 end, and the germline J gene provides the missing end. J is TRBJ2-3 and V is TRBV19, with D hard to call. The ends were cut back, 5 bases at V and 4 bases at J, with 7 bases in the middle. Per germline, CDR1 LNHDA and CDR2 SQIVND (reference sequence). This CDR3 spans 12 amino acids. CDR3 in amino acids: CASSSTADTQYF. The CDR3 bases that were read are TGTGCCAGTAGTTCCACAGCAGATACG.

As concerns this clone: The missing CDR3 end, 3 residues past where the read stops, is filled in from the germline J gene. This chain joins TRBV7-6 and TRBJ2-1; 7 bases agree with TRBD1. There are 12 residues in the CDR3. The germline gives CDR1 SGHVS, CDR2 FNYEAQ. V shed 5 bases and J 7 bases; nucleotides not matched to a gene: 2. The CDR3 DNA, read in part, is TGTGCCAGCAGCCTACAGGGGAATGAG. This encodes CASSLQGNE. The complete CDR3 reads CASSLQGNEQFF.

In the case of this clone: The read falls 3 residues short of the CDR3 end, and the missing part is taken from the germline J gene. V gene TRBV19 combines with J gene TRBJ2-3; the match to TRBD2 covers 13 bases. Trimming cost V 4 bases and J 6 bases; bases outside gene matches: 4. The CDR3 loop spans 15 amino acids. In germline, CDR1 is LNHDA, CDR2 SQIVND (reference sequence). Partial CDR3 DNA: TGTGCCAGTAGTAGCGGACTAGCGGGAGAGGATACG. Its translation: CASSSGLAGEDT. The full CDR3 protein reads CASSSGLAGEDTQYF.

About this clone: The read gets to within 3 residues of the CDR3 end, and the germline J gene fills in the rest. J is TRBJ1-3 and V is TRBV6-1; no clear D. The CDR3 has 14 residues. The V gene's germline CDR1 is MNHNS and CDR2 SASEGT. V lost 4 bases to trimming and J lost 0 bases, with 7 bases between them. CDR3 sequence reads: CASSGHRSGNTIYF. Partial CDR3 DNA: TGTGCCAGCAGTGGACACCGCTCTGGAAACACC.

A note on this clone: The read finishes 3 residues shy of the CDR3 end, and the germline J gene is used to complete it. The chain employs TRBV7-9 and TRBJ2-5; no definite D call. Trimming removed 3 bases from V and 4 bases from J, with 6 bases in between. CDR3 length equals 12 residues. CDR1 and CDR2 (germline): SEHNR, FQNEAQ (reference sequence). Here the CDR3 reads CASSFEVETQYF. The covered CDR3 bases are TGTGCCAGCAGCTTCGAGGTAGAGACC. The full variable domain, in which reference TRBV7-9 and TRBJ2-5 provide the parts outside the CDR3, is DTGVSQNPRHKITKRGQNVTFRCDPISEHNRLYWYRQTLGQGPEFLTYFQNEAQLEKSRLLSDRFSAERPKGSFSTLEIQRTEQGDSAMYLCASSFEVETQYFGPGTRLLVL.

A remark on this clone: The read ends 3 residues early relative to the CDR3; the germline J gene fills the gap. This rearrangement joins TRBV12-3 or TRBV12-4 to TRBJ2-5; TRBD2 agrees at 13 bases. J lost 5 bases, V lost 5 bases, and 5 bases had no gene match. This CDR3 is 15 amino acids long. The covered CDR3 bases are TGTGCCAGCAGTAGGACTAGCGGGAGAGGTGAGACC. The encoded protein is CASSRTSGRGET. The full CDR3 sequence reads CASSRTSGRGETQYF.

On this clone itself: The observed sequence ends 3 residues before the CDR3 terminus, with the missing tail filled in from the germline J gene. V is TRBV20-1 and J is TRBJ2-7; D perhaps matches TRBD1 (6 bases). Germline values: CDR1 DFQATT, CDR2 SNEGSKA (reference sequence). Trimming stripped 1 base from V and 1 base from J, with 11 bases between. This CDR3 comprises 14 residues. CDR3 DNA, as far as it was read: TGCAGTGCTAGAGGTAGACAGGAGTCCTACGAG. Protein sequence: CSARGRQESYE. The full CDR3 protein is CSARGRQESYEQYF.

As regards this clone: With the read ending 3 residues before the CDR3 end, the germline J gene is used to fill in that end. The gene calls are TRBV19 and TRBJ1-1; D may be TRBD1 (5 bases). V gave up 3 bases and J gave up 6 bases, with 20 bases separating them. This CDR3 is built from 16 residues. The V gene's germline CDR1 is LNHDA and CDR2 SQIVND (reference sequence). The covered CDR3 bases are TGTGCCAGTAGTATGACGCCCGGGCAGGGTTTGGCTGAA. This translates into CASSMTPGQGLAE. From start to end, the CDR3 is CASSMTPGQGLAEAFF.